In its sample, the clone carrying this TCR beta chain was seen many times. The data belong to a study of low-dose radiotherapy and immunotherapy resistance in tumors. Overall study: Each patient was administered nivolumab intravenously at 240 mg, which was a flat dose, every two weeks, along with intravenous ipilimumab at 1 mg/kg every six weeks.

Gene-specific TRAV and TRBV primers were used for first-strand cDNA, covering alpha and beta chains. TCR amplification used 15 to 20 PCR cycles, a constant-region primer and a V-primer adapter. Isolated mRNA underwent amplification via in vitro transcription. TCRdb reprocessed the reads via MiXCR and lists one record per CDR3 protein. The sample includes 59,000 or so distinct CDR3 sequences, about 30% seen only once; the top ten take 6% to 7%. The time point was: before trial treatment. Each patient who was eligible had an advanced solid tumor with no tumor-infiltrating lymphocytes. This clonotype was obtained from a male donor with rectosigmoid adenocarcinoma. Source: PBMCs, taken before treatment.

CDR3 nucleotides: TGTGCCAGCAGCCAAGGGACAGGGTCCTATGGCTACACCTTC. It encodes CASSQGTGSYGYTF. V is TRBV3-1 and J is TRBJ1-2, with TRBD1 matching over 8 bases. Trimming removed 1 base from V and 4 bases from J; junction bases left unmatched: 2. The CDR3 totals 14 residues. The V gene's germline CDR1 is LGHDT and CDR2 YNNKEL (reference sequence). The whole variable domain, filled in from reference TRBV3-1 and TRBJ1-2, reads DTAVSQTPKYLVTQMGNDKSIKCEQNLGHDTMYWYKQDSKKFLKIMFSYNNKELIINETVPNRFSPKSPDKAHLNLHINSLELGDSAVYFCASSQGTGSYGYTFGSGTRLTVV.